By sample share, the clone carrying this T cell receptor (beta chain) is medium-sized. The antigen is not known. Germline assignment: CDR1 SNHLY and CDR2 FYNNEI. The CDR3 covers 13 residues. The trim removed 6 bases at V and 7 bases at J, leaving 3 bases unmatched. This sample is part of a study of T-cell memory formation after mild COVID-19. Study conclusions and caveats: Certain responding clones were present in pre-infection memory, suggesting participation of cross-reactive memory.

TCRdb passed the 5' RACE reads through MiXCR, listing each CDR3 protein once. This table holds approximately 54,000 distinct CDR3 sequences, 10% to 15% found once. This sequence was found in a man younger than 35 who had mild COVID-19 (a few samples of this study predate the infection). Cell type and time point are not known. Sequenced sample: PBMCs or a T cell subset sorted from them (not recorded which). This chain links TRBV2 with TRBJ2-2, with 9 bases that match TRBD1. As DNA, the CDR3 is TGTGCCAGCAGGGGACAGGGAGGCGGGGAGCTGTTTTTT. This translates into CASRGQGGGELFF.